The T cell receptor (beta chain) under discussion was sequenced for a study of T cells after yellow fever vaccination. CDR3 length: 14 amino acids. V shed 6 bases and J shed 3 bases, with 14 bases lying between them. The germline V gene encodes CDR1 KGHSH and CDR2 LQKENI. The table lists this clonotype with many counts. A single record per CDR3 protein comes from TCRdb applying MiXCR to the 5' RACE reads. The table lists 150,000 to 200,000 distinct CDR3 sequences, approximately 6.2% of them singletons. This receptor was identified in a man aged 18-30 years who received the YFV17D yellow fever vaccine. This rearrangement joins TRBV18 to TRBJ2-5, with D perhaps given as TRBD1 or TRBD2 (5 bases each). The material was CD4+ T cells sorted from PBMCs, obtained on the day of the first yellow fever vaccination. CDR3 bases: TGTGCCAGCTCCCCCCCTAGCAGGGAAGAGACCCAGTACTTC. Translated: CASSPPSREETQYF.